The rows below give T cell receptor beta chains drawn from one sample of a study of shared clonotypes between healthy human individuals. Assay used: immunoSEQ multiplex PCR; TCRdb lists only in-frame clones, some missing. There are about 2.3 million clones in the sample; 93% occur only once, and approximately 0.4% lies in the top ten. Sequencing used naive CD4+ T cells from PBMCs. These receptors were taken from a man between 18 and 29 years old in good health. Some clones in this sample may be carry-over from other donors' samples. The CDR3 runs from the conserved cysteine through the conserved F or W. A D gene is named only where the DNA matches it firmly. Expanded clones get a size class; other rows say once, few or many, or leave the size out.

D gene,V gene,J gene,clone size,CDR3 DNA,CDR3 protein
TRBD2,TRBV7-7,TRBJ2-5,-,TGTGCCAGCAGCCCTACCTCACTAGCGGCCCAAGAGACCCAGTACTTC,CASSPTSLAAQETQYF
-,TRBV15,TRBJ1-3,-,TGTGCCACCAGCAGAGCTGGAAACACCATATATTTT,CATSRAGNTIYF
TRBD1,TRBV6-5,TRBJ1-5,-,TGTGCCAGCAGACCCGACAGGGCCAATCAGCCCCAGCATTTT,CASRPDRANQPQHF
TRBD1,TRBV30,TRBJ1-2,few,TGTGCCTGGAGTGATCCAGGGGGCGAAACTGATGGCTACACCTTC,CAWSDPGGETDGYTF
-,TRBV6-1,TRBJ2-1,-,TGTGCCTCCACGTCCCCCCCAGAGCAGTTCTTC,CASTSPPEQFF
-,TRBV7-3,TRBJ2-5,-,TGTGCCAGCAGCTCTAAGGGACAACTCCAAGAGACCCAGTACTTC,CASSSKGQLQETQYF
TRBD2,TRBV7-3,TRBJ2-7,-,TGTGCCAGCAGCCTCGGGACTAGCGGGAGCGAGCAGTACTTC,CASSLGTSGSEQYF
-,TRBV15,TRBJ1-1,-,TGTGCCACCAGCAGCCGGACCGGGACCATCAACACTGAAGCTTTCTTT,CATSSRTGTINTEAFF
-,TRBV27,TRBJ1-1,-,TGTGCCAGCAGTTTCAGCGTCCCCGGTAGAGGGAACACTGAAGCTTTCTTT,CASSFSVPGRGNTEAFF
-,TRBV29-1,TRBJ2-3,once,TGCAGCGGTAGTAGGGGGTCAGATACGCAGTATTTT,CSGSRGSDTQYF
-,TRBV5-1,TRBJ2-5,-,TGCGCCAGCAGCTTTAGTGGGACTGGAGAAGAGACCCAGTACTTC,CASSFSGTGEETQYF
TRBD2,TRBV6-1,TRBJ2-7,-,TGTGCCAGCAAAATATCGACAGCGGGGATCTACGAGCAGTACTTC,CASKISTAGIYEQYF
TRBD2,TRBV9,TRBJ2-2,-,TGTGCCAGCAGCCCGGGGGGGGCTCCCGGGGAGCTGTTTTTT,CASSPGGAPGELFF
-,TRBV5-3,TRBJ1-3,-,TGTGCCAGAAACCGGTCGGGGCGAGCTGGAAACACCATATATTTT,CARNRSGRAGNTIYF